This T cell receptor beta chain was sequenced for a study of regulatory T cells in long-lasting Graves disease. About this clonotype: Its antigen is undetermined.

This CDR3 region has 15 residues. Trimming cost V 7 bases and J 0 bases, with 13 bases left between them. CDR1 and CDR2 from the germline V gene are MNHEY and SMNVEV (reference sequence). For TCR beta, libraries came from iRepertoire HTBI primers and Arm-PCR of CDR3 regions. TCRdb itself ran the multiplex PCR reads through MiXCR, one entry per CDR3 protein. The sample records 530,000 or so distinct CDR3 sequences, 13% being singletons. The time point: newly diagnosed GD, antithyroid drugs for less than 3 months. PBMCs were the source of the RNA used for TCR sequencing. From an endocrinology department in Xi'an, China, came the patients. Study conclusions and caveats: Among persistent patients, a larger number of public clonotypes were shared (2,741) than among newly diagnosed patients (under 1,000).

This sample also belongs to another study, concerning T cells in Graves' hyperthyroidism and ophthalmopathy. As reported in that work: Most thyroid clonotypes expanded above 0.001 appeared in blood too. Model output signaled ophthalmopathy a median about seven months ahead of onset.

The sample in question was peripheral blood mononuclear cells (PBMCs), obtained at new diagnosis, from a patient treated with antithyroid drugs. This clonotype was sampled from a man younger than 45 with Graves disease. The J gene is TRBJ2-4, the V gene TRBV27; D possibly uses TRBD1 or TRBD2 (7 bases each). The CDR3 nucleotides read TGTGCCAGCACTCAGGGGGGGGGAGCCAAAAACATTCAGTACTTC. Protein sequence: CASTQGGGAKNIQYF.